This TCR beta chain appears in the sequencing data of a study of blood T cell repertoires in COVID-19. Study information: The United States, Italy and Spain provided the acute and convalescent COVID-19 samples. T cells, B-cell-depleted T cells, or PBMCs provided the cDNA or gDNA that served as material.

Germline CDR1 reads SQVTM; CDR2 reads ANQGSEA. V dropped 5 bases and J dropped 1; count of bases not matched to a gene: 6. There are 14 residues in the CDR3. Original analysis: For nucleated cells, counts were estimated from reference gene primer amplification. Only in-frame clones appear in the TCRdb table, and some are missing; sequencing was by immunoSEQ multiplex PCR. V and J calls and clone size are those listed in that table; D and trimming were worked out from the DNA. This table has about 260,000 clones, roughly 88% appearing once. The sequenced material came from peripheral blood. The receptor's source is a human donor in a cohort sampled during active COVID-19. This chain joins TRBV29-1 and TRBJ1-2; 8 positions match TRBD1. The CDR3 here is CSVSLDRGNYGYTF. CDR3 in DNA: TGCAGCGTTTCCCTTGACAGGGGTAACTATGGCTACACCTTC. The full variable domain, its missing parts supplied by reference TRBV29-1 and TRBJ1-2, is SAVISQKPSRDICQRGTSLTIQCQVDSQVTMMFWYRQQPGQSLTLIATANQGSEATYESGFVIDKFPISRPNLTFSTLTVSNMSPEDSSIYLCSVSLDRGNYGYTFGSGTRLTVV.